These 21 T cell receptor beta chains were sequenced from one sample in a study of cytomegalovirus exposure and HLA in healthy donors. Primers included in the PCR were 60 Vbeta and 13 Jbeta primers. TCRdb's copy holds only in-frame clones and misses some; the assay was immunoSEQ multiplex PCR. This sample's table reports some 89,000 clones. The sample taken for sequencing was PBMCs. Receptors were obtained from a woman younger than 45 in good health and CMV-seronegative.

The V call is TRBV11-3, the J call TRBJ2-7, with 10 bases matching TRBD2. The CDR3 spans 17 residues. From germline, CDR1 is SGHNT and CDR2 YENEEA. The trim removed 3 bases at V and 0 bases at J, leaving 8 bases unmatched. Here the CDR3 DNA reads TGTGCCAGCAGCTTTGAGTCTGGGACTAGCGCCTCCTACGAGCAGTACTTC. Its protein product is CASSFESGTSASYEQYF.

The chain is built from TRBV27 and TRBJ1-5, with no clear D. V was pared by 2 bases and J by 3 bases, with 11 bases between. This CDR3 region has 15 residues. Germline values: CDR1 MNHEY, CDR2 SMNVEV (reference sequence). The CDR3 sequence: CASSLAGLANQPQHF. For the CDR3, the DNA is TGTGCCAGCAGTTTAGCAGGTCTCGCCAATCAGCCCCAGCATTTT.

CDR3 sequence (DNA): TGTGCCAGCGGGGCTCCCGGTTGGGAGCAGTTCTTC. Translating it yields CASGAPGWEQFF. The rearrangement uses TRBV6-5 and TRBJ2-1, with D perhaps matching TRBD1 (5 bases). Looked up from germline, CDR1 is MNHEY and CDR2 is SVGAGI. Trimming pared 8 bases from V and 10 bases from J, leaving 15 bases between. The CDR3 runs to 12 residues.

This chain links TRBV4-2 with TRBJ1-2; 9 nucleotides agree with TRBD1. The CDR3 runs 20 residues. After removal of 4 bases from V and 4 bases from J, the junction contained 22 bases not matched to a gene. Germline CDR1 is LGHNA and CDR2 is YNFKEQ. The CDR3 sequence: CASSRSGGTGKSTAGYGYTF. The CDR3 bases are TGTGCCAGCAGCCGGTCCGGCGGGACAGGGAAATCCACCGCAGGCTATGGCTACACCTTC.

This rearrangement joins TRBV7-3 to TRBJ1-2; 9 positions match TRBD1. V shed 5 bases, J shed 7 bases, and the junction held 8 bases outside the gene matches. Looked up from germline, CDR1 is SGHTA and CDR2 is FQGTGA. This CDR3 is 14 amino acids long. CDR3 bases: TGTGCCAGCAGCCCCGGGACAGGGACGAGTGGCTACACCTTC. Protein sequence: CASSPGTGTSGYTF. Full variable domain (rest looked up from reference TRBV7-3 and TRBJ1-2): GAGVSQTPSNKVTEKGKYVELRCDPISGHTALYWYRQSLGQGPEFLIYFQGTGAADDSGLPNDRFFAVRPEGSVSTLKIQRTERGDSAVYLCASSPGTGTSGYTFGSGTRLTVV.

This CDR3 is CASSLHQSPRDRAHGYTF. CDR3 DNA: TGTGCCAGCAGCCTACACCAAAGCCCCCGGGACAGGGCTCATGGCTACACCTTC. The genes are TRBV11-2 and TRBJ1-2, with 9 bases identical to TRBD1. Germline V gene data show CDR1 as SGHAT and CDR2 as FQNNGV. V lost 5 bases, J lost 6 bases, and 19 bases stayed unmatched. CDR3 length equals 18 residues.

The J gene is TRBJ2-7, the V gene TRBV27; a weak D match, TRBD2 (5 bases). The CDR3 totals 16 residues. CDR1 is MNHEY and CDR2 is SMNVEV in the germline V gene (reference sequence). V was pared by 6 bases and J by 0 bases, with 18 bases between. The CDR3 loop reads CASSLSSQRLSYEQYF. The CDR3 coding sequence is TGTGCCAGCAGCCTCTCTAGCCAGCGGCTCTCCTACGAGCAGTACTTC.

The V gene is TRBV6-1, the J gene TRBJ2-5; 7 nucleotides align to TRBD2. Judging by the DNA end, TRBJ2-7 fits better; the J call may be wrong. The CDR3 contains 14 residues. Germline lookup yields CDR1 MNHNS and CDR2 SASEGT. CDR3 coding DNA: TGTGCCAGCAGAATGGGGGGGTTCCCCTACGAGCAGTACTTC. This translates into CASRMGGFPYEQYF.

Of note for this clone: A read error may account for a junction end that differs from germline. The chain links TRBV9 to TRBJ1-2, with D possibly TRBD1 on 6 matching bases. Germline CDR1 reads SGDLS; CDR2 reads YYNGEE. This CDR3 contains 11 residues. The CDR3 coding sequence is TGTGCCAGCAGCGTAGGACAGGTCCGATCCTTC. Translation: CASSVGQVRSF.

This chain uses TRBV9 with TRBJ1-4; D is perhaps TRBD1 (6 bases). CDR3 length: 14 amino acids. Trimming removed 1 base from V and 2 bases from J, with 6 bases in between. Germline CDR1 reads SGDLS; CDR2 reads YYNGEE. CDR3 loop: CASSVTGTNEKLFF. The CDR3, as DNA: TGTGCCAGCAGCGTAACAGGGACTAATGAAAAACTGTTTTTT.

This chain uses TRBV18 with TRBJ2-7; 10 nucleotides align to TRBD1. The germline V gene encodes CDR1 KGHSH and CDR2 LQKENI. The CDR3 is 15 residues long. V lost 3 bases, J lost 3 bases, and 5 bases stayed unmatched. DNA of the CDR3: TGTGCCAGCTCACCGGCAGGACAGGGGGTCTACGAGCAGTACTTC. Translating it yields CASSPAGQGVYEQYF.

V is TRBV25-1 and J is TRBJ1-5, with 10 positions matching TRBD1. Trimming at V came to 3 bases and at J to 4 bases, leaving 6 bases not matched to a gene. This CDR3 is built from 16 residues. Per germline, CDR1 MGHDK and CDR2 SYGVNS. CDR3 bases: TGTGCCAGCAGTGAGCCGGGACAGGGGATTAATCAGCCCCAGCATTTT. Its protein is CASSEPGQGINQPQHF.

This chain connects TRBV6-5 to TRBJ2-5; 7 bases match TRBD2. The DNA end is a closer match to TRBJ2-7, so the J assignment may be wrong. CDR1 is MNHEY and CDR2 is SVGAGI in the germline V gene. This CDR3 region has 15 residues. The CDR3 DNA is TGTGCCAGCTCGACTTTAGCGGGCGTTCGGGGCGAGCAGTACTTC. Residues: CASSTLAGVRGEQYF.

The chain has TRBV11-3 and TRBJ2-7, with no clear D. The CDR3 runs 13 residues. The V and J ends lost 0 bases and 1 base respectively, with 4 bases between them. Per the germline V gene, CDR1 is SGHNT and CDR2 is YENEEA. CDR3 amino acids: CASSLDESYEQYF. DNA for the CDR3: TGTGCCAGCAGCTTAGACGAGTCCTACGAGCAGTACTTC.

The CDR3 sequence is CASSLSPSGLPETQYF. CDR3 sequence (DNA): TGTGCCAGCAGCTTAAGCCCTAGCGGCCTCCCCGAGACCCAGTACTTC. This sequence joins TRBV7-9 and TRBJ2-5, with TRBD2 identical over 7 bases. The CDR3 is 16 amino acids. Germline V gene lookup returns CDR1 SEHNR and CDR2 FQNEAQ (reference sequence). V trimming: 2 bases; J trimming: 5 bases; junction bases outside the gene matches: 11. Together with reference TRBV7-9 and TRBJ2-5, the CDR3 gives the full variable domain: DTGVSQNPRHKITKRGQNVTFRCDPISEHNRLYWYRQTLGQGPEFLTYFQNEAQLEKSRLLSDRFSAERPKGSFSTLEIQRTEQGDSAMYLCASSLSPSGLPETQYFGPGTRLLVL.

J is TRBJ1-5 and V is TRBV6-1; D unclear. The CDR3 consists of 15 residues. Germline V gene sequence: CDR1 MNHNS, CDR2 SASEGT. The germline V and J ends were trimmed by 2 bases and 0 bases, with 8 bases remaining between them. Here the CDR3 reads CASSELEISNQPQHF. Written as DNA, the CDR3 is TGTGCCAGCAGTGAACTCGAGATTAGCAATCAGCCCCAGCATTTT.

The chain links TRBV18 to TRBJ1-1; 7 nucleotides align to TRBD1. The V and J ends lost 6 bases and 0 bases, in that order; junction bases with no gene match: 10. Germline CDR1 reads KGHSH; CDR2 reads LQKENI. The CDR3 contains 16 residues. The CDR3 nucleotides are TGTGCCAGCTCCCCTGGGCAGGGGGAAATGAACACTGAAGCTTTCTTT. Protein product: CASSPGQGEMNTEAFF.

The chain uses TRBV4-1 and TRBJ1-2; unclear D gene. The CDR3 loop spans 15 amino acids. Trimming took off 4 bases at V and 5 bases at J, with 17 bases between the two ends. Per germline, CDR1 MGHRA and CDR2 YSYEKL. The CDR3 spells CASSRLPQTKYGYTF. The CDR3 DNA reads as TGCGCCAGCAGCCGCCTCCCACAAACGAAGTATGGCTACACCTTC.

The rearrangement uses TRBV28 and TRBJ1-2, with 7 bases that match TRBD1. Germline-derived CDR1 and CDR2 are MDHEN and SYDVKM. V was pared by 5 bases and J by 4 bases, with 10 bases of the junction left unmatched. This CDR3 is 15 amino acids long. CDR3 sequence reads: CASSPQTGLVYGYTF. In nucleotides, the CDR3 is TGTGCCAGCAGTCCCCAGACAGGGCTGGTCTATGGCTACACCTTC.

The chain carries TRBV7-9 and TRBJ1-2; D unresolved. V was cut by 1 base and J by 2 bases, with 5 bases left in between. Germline V gene data show CDR1 as SEHNR and CDR2 as FQNEAQ (reference sequence). This CDR3 spans 13 amino acids. The CDR3 DNA follows: TGTGCCAGCAGCTTAGATAAAAACTATGGCTACACCTTC. Translation: CASSLDKNYGYTF.

The rearrangement joins TRBV7-3 to TRBJ2-3; D is ambiguous. V shed 3 bases and J shed 2 bases, with 9 bases lying between them. Germline CDR1 is SGHTA and CDR2 is FQGTGA. This CDR3 region has 14 residues. The CDR3 nucleotides read TGTGCCAGCAGCTTTCTATACTTCACAGATACGCAGTATTTT. Protein: CASSFLYFTDTQYF.